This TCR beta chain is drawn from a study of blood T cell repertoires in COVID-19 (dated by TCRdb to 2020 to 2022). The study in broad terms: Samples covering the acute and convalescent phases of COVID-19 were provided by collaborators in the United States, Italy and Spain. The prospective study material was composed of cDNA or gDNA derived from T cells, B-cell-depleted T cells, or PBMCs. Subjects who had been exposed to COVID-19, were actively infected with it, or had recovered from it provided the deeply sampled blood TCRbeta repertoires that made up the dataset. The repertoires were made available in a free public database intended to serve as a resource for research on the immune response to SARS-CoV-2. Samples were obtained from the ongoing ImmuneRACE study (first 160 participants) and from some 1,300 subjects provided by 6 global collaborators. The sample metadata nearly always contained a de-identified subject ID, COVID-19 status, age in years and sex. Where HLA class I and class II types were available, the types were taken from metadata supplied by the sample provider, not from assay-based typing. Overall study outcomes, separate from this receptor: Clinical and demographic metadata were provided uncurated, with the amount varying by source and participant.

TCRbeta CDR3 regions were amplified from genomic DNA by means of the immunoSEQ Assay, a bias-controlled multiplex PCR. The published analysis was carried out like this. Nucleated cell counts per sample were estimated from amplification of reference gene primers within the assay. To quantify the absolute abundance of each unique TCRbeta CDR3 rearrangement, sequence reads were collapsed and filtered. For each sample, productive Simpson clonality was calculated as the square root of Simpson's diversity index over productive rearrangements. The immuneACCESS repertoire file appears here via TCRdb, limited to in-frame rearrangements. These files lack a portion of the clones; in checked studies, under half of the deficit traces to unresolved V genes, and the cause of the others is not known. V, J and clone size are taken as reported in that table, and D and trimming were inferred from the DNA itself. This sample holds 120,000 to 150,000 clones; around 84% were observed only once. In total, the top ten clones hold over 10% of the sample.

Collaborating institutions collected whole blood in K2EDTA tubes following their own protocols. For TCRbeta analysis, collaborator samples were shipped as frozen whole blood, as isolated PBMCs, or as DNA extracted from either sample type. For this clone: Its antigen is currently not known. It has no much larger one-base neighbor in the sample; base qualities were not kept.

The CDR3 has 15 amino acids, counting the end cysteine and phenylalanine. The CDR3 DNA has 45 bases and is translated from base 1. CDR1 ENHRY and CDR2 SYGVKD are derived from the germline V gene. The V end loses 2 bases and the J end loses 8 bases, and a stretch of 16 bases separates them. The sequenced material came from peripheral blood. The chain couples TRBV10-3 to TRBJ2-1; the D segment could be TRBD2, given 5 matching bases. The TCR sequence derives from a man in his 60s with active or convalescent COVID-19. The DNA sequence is TGTGCCATCAGTGAGAGCCTAGCTGGGTCGGATGAGCAGTTCTTC. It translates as CAISESLAGSDEQFF.